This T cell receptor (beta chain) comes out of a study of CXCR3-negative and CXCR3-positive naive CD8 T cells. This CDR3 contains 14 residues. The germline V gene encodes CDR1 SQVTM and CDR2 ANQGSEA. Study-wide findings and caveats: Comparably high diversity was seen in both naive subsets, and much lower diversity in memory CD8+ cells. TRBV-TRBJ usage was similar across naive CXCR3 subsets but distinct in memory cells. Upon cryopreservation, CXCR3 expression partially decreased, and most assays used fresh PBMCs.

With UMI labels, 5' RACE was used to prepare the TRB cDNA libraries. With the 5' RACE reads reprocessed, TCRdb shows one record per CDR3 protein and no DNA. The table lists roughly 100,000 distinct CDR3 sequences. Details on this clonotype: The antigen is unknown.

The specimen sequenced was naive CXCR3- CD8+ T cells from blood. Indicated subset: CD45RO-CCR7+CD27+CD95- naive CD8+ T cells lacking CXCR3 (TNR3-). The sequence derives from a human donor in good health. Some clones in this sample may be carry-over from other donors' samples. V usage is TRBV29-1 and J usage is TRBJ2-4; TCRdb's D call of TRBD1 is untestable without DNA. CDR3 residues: CSVQTGGEGNIQYF.